Below are 26 T cell receptor beta chains sequenced from a single sample in a study of cytomegalovirus exposure and HLA in healthy donors. Data came from immunoSEQ multiplex PCR; TCRdb stores just in-frame clones and leaves some out. The profile shows over 150,000 clones, about 85% of them singletons. Sequenced material: PBMCs. These receptors were taken from a man aged 18 to 29 in good health and CMV-seropositive.

The J gene is TRBJ2-7, the V gene TRBV28; 9 bases line up with TRBD1. Germline-derived CDR1 and CDR2 are MDHEN and SYDVKM. J was trimmed by 0 bases and V by 6 bases; bases with no gene match: 3. The CDR3 is 14 amino acids. The CDR3 spells CASRRTGASYEQYF. CDR3 DNA: TGTGCCAGCAGAAGGACAGGGGCCTCCTACGAGCAGTACTTC.

The chain employs TRBV29-1 and TRBJ2-5, with D possibly being TRBD2 (6 bases). CDR3 length: 13 amino acids. Trimming removed 6 bases at V and 1 base at J, with 12 bases between. Per the germline V gene, CDR1 is SQVTM and CDR2 is ANQGSEA. CDR3 loop: CSVPGRAQETQYF. The CDR3 DNA reads TGCAGCGTGCCCGGGAGAGCCCAAGAGACCCAGTACTTC.

This chain uses TRBV4-1 with TRBJ2-5; D ambiguous. CDR3 length: 14 residues. Germline V gives CDR1 MGHRA, CDR2 YSYEKL. The V and J ends lost 2 bases and 7 bases respectively, with 14 bases between them. The CDR3 DNA reads TGCGCCAGCAGCCAAATCAGAGGCACGGCGACCCAGTACTTC. Translated: CASSQIRGTATQYF.

The V and J genes are TRBV27 and TRBJ1-1; a possible D gene is TRBD1 (5 bases). This CDR3 spans 15 amino acids. Germline V gene lookup returns CDR1 MNHEY and CDR2 SMNVEV (reference sequence). V lost 1 base, J lost 0 bases, and 9 bases lay in between. The CDR3 is CASSLYGGLNTEAFF. CDR3 sequence (DNA): TGTGCCAGCAGTTTATATGGGGGGTTGAACACTGAAGCTTTCTTT.

Only a few counts were recorded for this clone. In the same sample, other DNA sequences code for this CDR3. V and J are TRBV6-1 and TRBJ1-1; 8 bases are shared with TRBD1. In germline, CDR1 is MNHNS, CDR2 SASEGT. The J segment lost 2 bases and the V segment lost 2 bases, leaving 4 bases of the junction unmatched. CDR3 length equals 15 residues. This CDR3 is CASSEPGQVNTEAFF. The CDR3 bases are TGTGCCAGCAGTGAACCGGGACAGGTAAACACTGAAGCTTTCTTT.

The V call is TRBV27, the J call TRBJ2-2; D not certain. The CDR3 loop spans 15 amino acids. Trimming stripped 8 bases from V and 0 bases from J, with 13 bases between. Germline-derived CDR1 and CDR2 are MNHEY and SMNVEV (reference sequence). CDR3 amino acids: CASVSRFPNTGELFF. DNA for the CDR3: TGTGCCAGCGTTAGCCGGTTTCCGAACACCGGGGAGCTGTTTTTT.

The sample holds a few counts of this clone. The chain carries TRBV6-6 and TRBJ2-7; D is unclear. From germline, CDR1 is MNHNY and CDR2 SVGAGI (reference sequence). The ends were cut back, 6 bases at V and 5 bases at J, with 8 bases in the middle. This CDR3 region has 11 residues. The CDR3 protein is CASSYTHEQYF. The CDR3 DNA is TGTGCCAGCAGCTATACCCACGAGCAGTACTTC.

This clone was observed once. J is TRBJ1-2 and V is TRBV5-8, with D perhaps matching TRBD1 (5 bases). The ends were cut back, 3 bases at V and 4 bases at J, with 13 bases in the middle. The germline CDR1 and CDR2 sequences are SGHTS and YDEGEE. The CDR3 is 14 residues long. CDR3 coding DNA: TGTGCCAGCAGCTGGTCGGGGGGGTCCTATGGCTACACCTTC. Its translation is CASSWSGGSYGYTF. Full variable domain (missing parts from reference TRBV5-8 and TRBJ1-2): EAGVTQSPTHLIKTRGQQATLRCSPISGHTSVYWYQQALGLGLQFLLWYDEGEERNRGNFPPRFSGRQFPNYSSELNVNALELEDSALYLCASSWSGGSYGYTFGSGTRLTVV.

The chain carries TRBV9 and TRBJ2-6; 7 nucleotides align to TRBD1. The length of the CDR3 is 17 residues. Germline CDR1 reads SGDLS; CDR2 reads YYNGEE. V dropped 3 bases and J dropped 1; count of bases not matched to a gene: 7. The CDR3 nucleotides are TGTGCCAGCAGCGAGACGACAGGGACATCTGGGGCCAACGTCCTGACTTTC. Protein product: CASSETTGTSGANVLTF.

The chain couples TRBV27 to TRBJ2-7; 7 bases map to TRBD1. Germline V gene lookup returns CDR1 MNHEY and CDR2 SMNVEV (reference sequence). There are 13 residues in the CDR3. V shed 4 bases and J 2 bases; nucleotides not matched to a gene: 2. The CDR3: CASSWDSTYEQYF. Written as DNA, the CDR3 is TGTGCCAGCAGTTGGGACAGCACCTACGAGCAGTACTTC.

This chain links TRBV9 with TRBJ2-7; possibly TRBD2 for D (5 bases). The CDR3 is 15 amino acids. V lost 1 base and J lost 5, with 16 bases in between. CDR1 and CDR2 (germline): SGDLS, YYNGEE. The CDR3: CASSVSSLAGNEQYF. The CDR3 coding sequence is TGTGCCAGCAGCGTAAGTAGCCTAGCCGGTAACGAGCAGTACTTC.

This chain uses TRBV7-8 with TRBJ2-6; 8 bases are shared with TRBD1. This CDR3 comprises 17 residues. V lost 0 bases and J lost 3; bases outside the gene matches: 4. Germline-derived CDR1 and CDR2 are SGHVS and FQNEAQ. The CDR3: CASSLAGQGLGANVLTF. CDR3 in DNA: TGTGCCAGCAGCTTAGCTGGACAGGGACTTGGGGCCAACGTCCTGACTTTC.

This chain connects TRBV6-1 to TRBJ2-7, with 7 bases matching TRBD1. The V segment lost 6 bases and the J segment 1 base; nucleotides outside the gene matches: 9. Germline CDR1 reads MNHNS; CDR2 reads SASEGT. The CDR3 has 15 amino acids. The CDR3 DNA sequence: TGTGCCAGCAGAGTAGGGACAGACGCATCCTACGAGCAGTACTTC. Its translation is CASRVGTDASYEQYF.

The genes are TRBV7-9 and TRBJ2-1, with D possibly matching TRBD1 (6 bases). The CDR3 is 15 amino acids. In germline, CDR1 is SEHNR, CDR2 FQNEAQ (reference sequence). V shed 1 base and J shed 6 bases, with 13 bases lying between them. The CDR3 coding sequence is TGTGCCAGCAGCTTAGTGGGGCAGGGGAGCAATGAGCAGTTCTTC. Encoded protein: CASSLVGQGSNEQFF.

The DNA for the CDR3 is TGTGCCAGCAGCCAGGGAGGTGGCAATCAGCCCCAGCATTTT. This gives the protein CASSQGGGNQPQHF. The chain uses TRBV28 and TRBJ1-5; D possibly corresponds to TRBD1 (5 bases). The CDR3 runs to 14 residues. The germline CDR1 and CDR2 sequences are MDHEN and SYDVKM. The ends were cut back, 6 bases at V and 2 bases at J, with 11 bases in the middle.

The chain is built from TRBV6-5 and TRBJ2-1; 11 bases agree with TRBD2. Trimming cost V 4 bases and J 4 bases; bases outside gene matches: 6. The V gene's germline CDR1 is MNHEY and CDR2 SVGAGI. The CDR3 length is 16 residues. The DNA for the CDR3 is TGTGCCAGCAGTTTGGTTAGCGGGGGGGTATACAATGAGCAGTTCTTC. This codes for CASSLVSGGVYNEQFF.

The CDR3: CASSSLLTSGKWVNEQFF. In nucleotides, the CDR3 is TGTGCCAGCAGCTCCTTATTGACTAGCGGGAAGTGGGTAAATGAGCAGTTCTTC. This sequence joins TRBV28 and TRBJ2-1; 11 nucleotides line up with TRBD2. Germline V gene data show CDR1 as MDHEN and CDR2 as SYDVKM. V lost 6 bases and J lost 7; bases outside the gene matches: 17. CDR3 size: 18 residues. Based on the CDR3 plus reference TRBV28 and TRBJ2-1, the full variable domain is DVKVTQSSRYLVKRTGEKVFLECVQDMDHENMFWYRQDPGLGLRLIYFSYDVKMKEKGDIPEGYSVSREKKERFSLILESASTNQTSMYLCASSSLLTSGKWVNEQFFGPGTRLTVL.

The CDR3 here is CASSEDRWAQPQHF. CDR3 sequence (DNA): TGTGCCAGCAGTGAAGATCGCTGGGCTCAGCCCCAGCATTTT. The genes are TRBV2 and TRBJ1-5; D is ambiguous. The CDR3 has 14 residues. V gave up 1 base and J gave up 6 bases, with 10 bases separating them. In germline, CDR1 is SNHLY, CDR2 FYNNEI.

The J gene is TRBJ1-1, the V gene TRBV7-9; no clear D gene. CDR1 and CDR2 (germline): SEHNR, FQNEAQ (reference sequence). This CDR3 comprises 14 residues. The V end lost 2 bases, the J end lost 0 bases, and 7 bases lay between the germline ends. CDR3 sequence (DNA): TGTGCCAGCAGCTTACTGCGGGTGAACACTGAAGCTTTCTTT. Protein sequence: CASSLLRVNTEAFF.

This CDR3 reads CASSGQGGNTIYF. The CDR3 coding sequence is TGTGCCAGCAGTGGGCAGGGAGGAAACACCATATATTTT. The J gene is TRBJ1-3, the V gene TRBV6-1; D might be TRBD1 (5 bases). V was pared by 4 bases and J by 4 bases, with 8 bases between. CDR1 is MNHNS, CDR2 SASEGT, per germline. The CDR3 has 13 amino acids.

This clone came up once. The V call is TRBV2, the J call TRBJ2-7; 14 nucleotides line up with TRBD2. V trimming: 5 bases; J trimming: 6 bases; junction bases outside the gene matches: 9. The CDR3 loop spans 16 amino acids. The germline V gene has CDR1 SNHLY and CDR2 FYNNEI. The DNA for the CDR3 is TGTGCCAGCAGTCAAGAGACTAGCGGGAGGGCGGGCGAGCAGTACTTC. Translation: CASSQETSGRAGEQYF.

The chain carries TRBV28 and TRBJ1-4; 7 nucleotides match TRBD1. Germline trimming cut 4 bases from V and 4 bases from J; bases unmatched to any gene: 12. The length of the CDR3 is 17 residues. The V gene's germline CDR1 is MDHEN and CDR2 SYDVKM. The CDR3 reads CASSSQTGPIFNEKLFF. The CDR3 nucleotides read TGTGCCAGCAGTTCACAGACAGGGCCCATTTTTAATGAAAAACTGTTTTTT.

J is TRBJ1-1 and V is TRBV7-9; possible D gene TRBD1, 5 bases. Looked up from germline, CDR1 is SEHNR and CDR2 is FQNEAQ (reference sequence). CDR3 length: 14 residues. Deletions cut 7 bases from V and 5 bases from J, with 17 bases between. The DNA of the CDR3 is TGTGCCAGCAAACCCCTTCGGGGGGGGACTGAAGCTTTCTTT. Translated, it gives CASKPLRGGTEAFF.

The chain combines TRBV28 with TRBJ1-4, with TRBD1 identical over 10 bases. V dropped 7 bases and J dropped 6; count of bases not matched to a gene: 11. The length of the CDR3 is 16 residues. Germline V gene lookup returns CDR1 MDHEN and CDR2 SYDVKM. CDR3 coding DNA: TGTGCCAGCAAACGGACAGGGGGGGGCCGCTATGAAAAACTGTTTTTT. This translates into CASKRTGGGRYEKLFF.

The chain recombines TRBV9 with TRBJ1-1; possibly TRBD1 for D (5 bases). Trimming took off 1 base at V and 3 bases at J, with 7 bases between the two ends. The CDR3 is 13 amino acids. Per germline, CDR1 SGDLS and CDR2 YYNGEE. CDR3: CASSVRGDTEAFF. CDR3 coding DNA: TGTGCCAGCAGCGTACGGGGGGACACTGAAGCTTTCTTT.

V and J are TRBV5-1 and TRBJ2-1, with 12 bases matching TRBD2. Unmatched junction bases numbered 7, after V lost 0 bases and J lost 9 bases. The CDR3 covers 16 residues. Germline V CDR1 and CDR2: SGHRS, YFSETQ. This CDR3 reads CASSLAASGRVGEQFF. The CDR3, as DNA: TGCGCCAGCAGCTTGGCGGCTAGCGGGAGGGTGGGTGAGCAGTTCTTC. Full variable domain (missing parts from reference TRBV5-1 and TRBJ2-1): KAGVTQTPRYLIKTRGQQVTLSCSPISGHRSVSWYQQTPGQGLQFLFEYFSETQRNKGNFPGRFSGRQFSNSRSEMNVSTLELGDSALYLCASSLAASGRVGEQFFGPGTRLTVL.